The sequence of this T cell receptor (beta chain) was determined in a study of blood T cell repertoires in COVID-19. Study summary: Spain, Italy and the United States supplied samples that represented acute and convalescent COVID-19. The analysed material was cDNA or gDNA that came from T cells, B-cell-depleted T cells, or PBMCs.

The CDR3 is made up of 16 amino acids. V lost 5 bases to trimming and J lost 1 base, with 18 bases between them. Germline V gives CDR1 SGHVS, CDR2 FQNEAQ. As handled by the study authors: For nucleated cells, counts were estimated from reference gene primer amplification. Assay used: immunoSEQ multiplex PCR; TCRdb lists only in-frame clones, some missing. V, J and clone size are those of that table, while D and trimming were read from the DNA. The table records about 43,000 clones, roughly 90% of them present only once. The source is a man aged 55-75 years with active COVID-19. Source material: peripheral blood. The genes are TRBV7-8 and TRBJ2-7, with D possibly being TRBD1 (6 bases). The CDR3, as DNA: TGTGCCAGCAGCCCGGTGGCGTCAGGGGATTCCTACGAGCAGTACTTC. Its protein product is CASSPVASGDSYEQYF.